This is a list of T cell receptor beta chains from one sample in a study of blood T cell repertoires in COVID-19. TCRdb keeps only in-frame clones here, not all; method: immunoSEQ multiplex PCR. The table has roughly 350,000 clones, roughly 85% seen once; the top ten hold 3.5% to 4%. Sequencing used peripheral blood. The receptors come from a woman younger than 30 with acute or convalescent COVID-19. Each CDR3 is given with its conserved first and last residue. D genes are given only for firm matches. Clone size is not always given. Where it is, it says once, few, many or a class for expanded clones.

>TRBJ1-2|NA|TRBV2|NA
CASRQVINYGYTF
TGTGCCAGCAGACAGGTCATTAACTATGGCTACACCTTC
>TRBJ2-1|NA|TRBV9|NA
CASSVGSSYNEQFF
TGTGCCAGCAGCGTAGGTAGTTCCTACAATGAGCAGTTCTTC
>TRBJ1-3|NA|TRBV6-5|NA
CASSYSQGAQDTIYF
TGTGCCAGCAGTTACTCACAGGGCGCTCAGGACACCATATATTTT
>TRBJ2-7|NA|TRBV7-6|TRBD1
CASSQGGGTGISEQYF
TGTGCCAGCAGCCAGGGAGGCGGGACAGGTATCAGCGAGCAGTACTTC
>TRBJ2-3|NA|TRBV19|NA
CASSPLSGDFWESSTDTQYF
TGTGCCAGTAGTCCCCTTTCGGGGGATTTTTGGGAGTCCAGCACAGATACGCAGTATTTT
>TRBJ2-7|NA|TRBV29-1|NA
CSAHPRSDSYEQYF
TGCAGCGCCCACCCCAGAAGTGACAGTTACGAGCAGTACTTC
>TRBJ1-1|NA|TRBV7-2|TRBD1
CASSLLDRQNTEAFF
TGTGCCAGCAGCTTACTGGACAGGCAGAACACTGAAGCTTTCTTT
>TRBJ2-1|once|TRBV2|NA
CASKYQVHSYNEQFF
TGTGCCAGCAAGTACCAGGTGCACTCCTACAATGAGCAGTTCTTC
>TRBJ1-2|NA|TRBV6-1|NA
CASSEEEGSVDHYGYTF
TGTGCCAGCAGTGAAGAGGAGGGGTCGGTCGATCACTATGGCTACACCTTC
>TRBJ2-2|NA|TRBV28|TRBD1
CASSSGWDRGLRLFF
TGTGCCAGCAGCAGCGGGTGGGACAGGGGGCTACGGCTGTTTTTT
>TRBJ1-2|NA|TRBV12-3/TRBV12-4|TRBD1
CASNTGEYGYTF
TGTGCCAGCAATACAGGGGAGTATGGCTACACCTTC
>TRBJ2-3|NA|TRBV12-3/TRBV12-4|NA
CASSPGGRDTQYF
TGTGCCAGCAGTCCCGGGGGTCGGGATACGCAGTATTTT
>TRBJ1-2|NA|TRBV27|TRBD1
CASSLYRGQGGYTF
TGTGCCAGCAGTTTATATAGGGGACAGGGAGGCTACACCTTC
>TRBJ2-7|NA|TRBV2|TRBD1
CAGSGTGFGEQYF
TGTGCCGGTTCCGGGACAGGGTTTGGAGAGCAGTACTTC
>TRBJ2-5|NA|TRBV7-3|TRBD2
CASSLIAGGGETQYF
TGTGCCAGCAGCCTCATAGCGGGGGGCGGAGAGACCCAGTACTTC
>TRBJ2-1|NA|TRBV24-1|NA
CATATGGSYNEQFF
TGTGCCACCGCTACCGGGGGTTCCTACAATGAGCAGTTCTTC
>TRBJ2-7|NA|TRBV12-5|TRBD2
CASGRGEASGDYEQYF
TGTGCTAGTGGTCGGGGGGAGGCTAGCGGAGACTACGAGCAGTACTTC
>TRBJ1-1|NA|TRBV28|TRBD1
CASSSTGADRTNTEAFF
TGTGCCAGCAGTTCCACCGGAGCGGACAGGACCAACACTGAAGCTTTCTTT
>TRBJ1-1|NA|TRBV30|NA
CAWRRGNVVNTEAFF
TGTGCCTGGAGGAGGGGGAACGTTGTGAACACTGAAGCTTTCTTT
>TRBJ1-5|NA|TRBV19|NA
CASSVDRWNQPQHF
TGTGCCAGTAGTGTCGACAGATGGAATCAGCCCCAGCATTTT
>TRBJ1-2|once|TRBV9|NA
CASSPVRGQANYGYTF
TGTGCCAGCAGCCCCGTGAGGGGACAAGCTAACTATGGCTACACCTTC
>TRBJ1-2|NA|TRBV10-1|NA
CASSSQSNYGYTF
TGCGCCAGCAGTTCACAGAGTAACTATGGCTACACCTTC
>TRBJ2-3|NA|TRBV27|NA
CASTWRDTQYF
TGTGCCAGCACATGGAGAGATACGCAGTATTTT
>TRBJ1-1|NA|TRBV5-1|TRBD1
CASSLTFRGLTEAFF
TGCGCCAGCAGCTTGACTTTCAGGGGGCTCACTGAAGCTTTCTTT
>TRBJ2-7|NA|TRBV6-5|TRBD2
CASSYSSGPYEQYF
TGTGCCAGCAGTTACTCTAGCGGGCCCTACGAGCAGTACTTC
>TRBJ1-1|few|TRBV6-5|NA
CASSYKGGNTEAFF
TGTGCCAGCAGCTACAAAGGCGGAAACACTGAAGCTTTCTTT
>TRBJ2-5|NA|TRBV5-6|TRBD2
CASSPGLADRQETQYF
TGTGCCAGCAGCCCGGGACTAGCGGATAGACAAGAGACCCAGTACTTC
>TRBJ1-2|NA|TRBV29-1|NA
CSVVVGGDGLDGYTF
TGCAGCGTTGTTGTAGGAGGAGACGGGCTCGATGGCTACACCTTC
>TRBJ1-6|NA|TRBV30|NA
CAWSAPTGGRAGSPLHF
TGTGCCTGGAGCGCCCCTACGGGAGGCAGGGCGGGGTCACCCCTCCACTTT
>TRBJ2-3|NA|TRBV28|TRBD2
CASSFIYRDGGGDTQYF
TGTGCCAGCAGTTTTATTTACCGAGACGGCGGGGGAGATACGCAGTATTTT
>TRBJ2-7|NA|TRBV27|NA
CASKVRVPHEQYF
TGTGCCAGCAAGGTGCGGGTTCCGCACGAGCAGTACTTC
>TRBJ2-6|NA|TRBV10-3|NA
CAITGDRPSGANVLTF
TGTGCCATCACTGGAGACAGACCCTCTGGGGCCAACGTCCTGACTTTC
>TRBJ2-2|NA|TRBV19|TRBD2
CASRAGGATGELFF
TGTGCCAGTAGGGCGGGGGGCGCGACCGGGGAGCTGTTTTTT
>TRBJ2-1|once|TRBV5-1|TRBD2
CASSLIAGGPSDEQFF
TGCGCCAGCAGCTTAATAGCGGGGGGGCCGTCGGATGAGCAGTTCTTC